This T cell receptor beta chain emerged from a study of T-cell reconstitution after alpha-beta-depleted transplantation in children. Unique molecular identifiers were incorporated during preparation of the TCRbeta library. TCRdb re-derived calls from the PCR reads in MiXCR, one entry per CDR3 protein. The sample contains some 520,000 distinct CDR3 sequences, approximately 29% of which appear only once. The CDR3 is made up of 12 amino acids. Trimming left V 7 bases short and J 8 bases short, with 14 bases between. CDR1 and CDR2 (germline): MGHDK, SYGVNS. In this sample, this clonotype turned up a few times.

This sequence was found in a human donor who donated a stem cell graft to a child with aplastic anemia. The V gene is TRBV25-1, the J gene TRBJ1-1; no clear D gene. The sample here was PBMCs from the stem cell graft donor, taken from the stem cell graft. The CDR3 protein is CASTHSGVEAFF. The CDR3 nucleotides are TGTGCCAGCACCCACTCCGGGGTGGAAGCTTTCTTT. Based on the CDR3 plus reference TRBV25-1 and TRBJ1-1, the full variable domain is EADIYQTPRYLVIGTGKKITLECSQTMGHDKMYWYQQDPGMELHLIHYSYGVNSTEKGDLSSESTVSRIRTEHFPLTLESARPSHTSQYLCASTHSGVEAFFGQGTRLTVV.